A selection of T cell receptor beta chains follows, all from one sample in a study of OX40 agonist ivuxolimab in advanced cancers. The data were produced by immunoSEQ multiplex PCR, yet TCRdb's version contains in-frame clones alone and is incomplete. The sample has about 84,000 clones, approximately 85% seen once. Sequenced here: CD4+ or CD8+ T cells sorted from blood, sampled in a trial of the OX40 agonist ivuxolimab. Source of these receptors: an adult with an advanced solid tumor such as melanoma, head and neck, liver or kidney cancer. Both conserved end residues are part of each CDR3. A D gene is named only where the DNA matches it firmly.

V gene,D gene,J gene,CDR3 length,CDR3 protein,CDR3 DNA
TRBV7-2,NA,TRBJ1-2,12,CASSLEVGGYTF,TGTGCCAGCAGCTTAGAGGTCGGTGGCTACACCTTC
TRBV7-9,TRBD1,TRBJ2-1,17,CASSHWTGKKEDNEQFF,TGTGCCAGCAGCCACTGGACAGGGAAAAAGGAGGACAATGAGCAGTTCTTC
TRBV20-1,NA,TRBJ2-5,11,CSGGDQEIQYF,TGCAGTGGGGGCGACCAAGAGATCCAGTACTTC
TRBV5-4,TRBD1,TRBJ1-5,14,CASSVDRVGQPQHF,TGTGCCAGCAGCGTGGACAGGGTCGGTCAGCCCCAGCATTTT
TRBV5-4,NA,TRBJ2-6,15,CASSLDLPGANVLTF,TGTGCCAGCAGCTTGGACCTTCCGGGGGCCAACGTCCTGACTTTC
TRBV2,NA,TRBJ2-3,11,CASADRDTQYF,TGTGCCAGCGCCGACCGAGATACGCAGTATTTT
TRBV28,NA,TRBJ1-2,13,CASRGGANYGYTF,TGTGCCAGCCGGGGGGGGGCCAACTATGGCTACACCTTC
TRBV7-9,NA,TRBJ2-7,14,CASSLEASSYEQYF,TGTGCCAGCAGCTTAGAGGCGAGCTCCTACGAGCAGTACTTC
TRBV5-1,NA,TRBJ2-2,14,CASSLTGVAGELFF,TGCGCCAGCAGCTTGACCGGGGTGGCCGGGGAGCTGTTTTTT
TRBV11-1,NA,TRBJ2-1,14,CASSLGSSSDEQFF,TGTGCCAGCAGCTTAGGATCTAGCTCCGATGAGCAGTTCTTC
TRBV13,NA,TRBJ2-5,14,CASSLFRYQETQYF,TGTGCCAGCAGCTTATTCCGGTACCAAGAGACCCAGTACTTC
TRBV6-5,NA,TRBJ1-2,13,CASSYWAYYGYTF,TGTGCCAGCAGCTATTGGGCCTACTATGGCTACACCTTC